This paragraph reports one TCR beta chain. Cells sorted as Tregs were CD4+, CD25+ and CD127-/low. The CDR3 totals 15 residues. With 6 bases removed from V and 7 bases from J, the gap between germline ends came to 19 bases. After constant-region reverse-primer amplification, full-length variable regions underwent semi-nested PCR with Nested Universal Primer A. TCRdb re-called the 5' RACE reads through MiXCR, storing one row per CDR3 protein. The profile shows about 9,200 distinct CDR3 sequences, approximately 50% of them singletons. Material for sequencing was Tregs sorted from a lymph node. The genes are TRBV12-3 or TRBV12-4 and TRBJ1-5, with D tentatively TRBD1 (5 bases). The receptor was derived from a female donor with breast cancer. CDR3 loop: CASSRGAGSGQPQHF. The CDR3 nucleotides are TGTGCCAGCAGCCGAGGGGCAGGCTCGGGACAGCCCCAGCATTTT.